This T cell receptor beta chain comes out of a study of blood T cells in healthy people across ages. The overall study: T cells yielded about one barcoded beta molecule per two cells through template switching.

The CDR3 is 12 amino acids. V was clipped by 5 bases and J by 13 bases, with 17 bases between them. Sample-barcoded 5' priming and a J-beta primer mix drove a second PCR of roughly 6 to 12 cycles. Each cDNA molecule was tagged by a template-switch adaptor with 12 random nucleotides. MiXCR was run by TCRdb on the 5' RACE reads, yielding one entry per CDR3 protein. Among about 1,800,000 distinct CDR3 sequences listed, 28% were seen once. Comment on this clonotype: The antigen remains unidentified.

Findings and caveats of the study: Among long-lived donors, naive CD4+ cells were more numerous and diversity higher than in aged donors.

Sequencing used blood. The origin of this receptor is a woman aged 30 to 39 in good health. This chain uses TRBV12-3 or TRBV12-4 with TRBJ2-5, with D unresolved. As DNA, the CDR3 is TGTGCCAGCAGTAAACACGGGCTCCCGCTGTACTTC. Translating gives CASSKHGLPLYF.